These T cell receptor beta chains were read from a single sample in a study of identical twins. TCRdb re-derived calls from the 5' RACE reads in MiXCR, one entry per CDR3 protein. The data contain some 500,000 distinct CDR3 sequences, approximately 15% of them singletons. The sample was also reused in another study, on yellow fever vaccine responses in identical twins.

The sample taken for sequencing was CD4+ T cells sorted from blood. These receptors originate from a woman aged 18-29 years in good health. CDR3s include the opening cysteine and the closing phenylalanine or tryptophan. The D gene is left open where the match is weak. The listing skips clone size in some rows; elsewhere it reads once, few, many or a size class.

TRBV28	.	TRBJ2-7	.	CASIRGRGSYEQYF	TGTGCCAGCATCCGGGGGCGAGGATCCTACGAGCAGTACTTC
TRBV7-9	.	TRBJ2-1	few	CASSFIGSSYNEQFF	TGTGCCAGCAGCTTTATAGGGAGCTCCTACAATGAGCAGTTCTTC
TRBV30	TRBD2	TRBJ2-7	few	CAWSLSASGSEQYF	TGTGCCTGGTCGCTTTCGGCTAGCGGGAGCGAGCAGTACTTC
TRBV3-1	.	TRBJ1-5	.	CASSQGYTGRPQHF	TGTGCCAGCAGCCAAGGTTACACGGGGAGGCCCCAGCATTTT
TRBV9	TRBD2	TRBJ2-5	few	CASSQKGLAGVQTQYF	TGTGCCAGCAGCCAAAAGGGACTAGCGGGAGTGCAGACCCAGTACTTC
TRBV5-1	TRBD2	TRBJ2-2	many	CASSPRTSANTGELFF	TGCGCCAGCAGCCCTAGGACTAGCGCGAACACCGGGGAGCTGTTTTTT
TRBV6-5	.	TRBJ2-6	.	CASSYTSGANVLTF	TGTGCCAGCAGTTACACCTCTGGGGCCAACGTCCTGACTTTC
TRBV10-3	TRBD1	TRBJ1-2	many	CAITIDRGQGYTF	TGTGCCATCACTATAGACAGGGGGCAAGGCTACACCTTC
TRBV4-3	TRBD2	TRBJ2-2	many	CASSQVLAGGGAELFF	TGCGCCAGCAGCCAAGTTCTAGCGGGAGGGGGCGCGGAGCTGTTTTTT
TRBV15	.	TRBJ2-1	few	CATSRGEIEQFF	TGTGCCACCAGCAGAGGGGAAATAGAGCAGTTCTTC
TRBV29-1	.	TRBJ1-1	.	CSVEGGKGNTEAFF	TGCAGCGTGGAGGGGGGCAAGGGGAACACTGAAGCTTTCTTT
TRBV7-2	.	TRBJ2-2	.	CASRGVLNTGELFF	TGTGCCAGTAGAGGGGTCTTGAACACCGGGGAGCTGTTTTTT
TRBV11-2	TRBD2	TRBJ2-3	.	CASSSIGAGADTQYF	TGTGCCAGCAGCTCCATAGGAGCGGGGGCAGATACGCAGTATTTT
TRBV9	.	TRBJ2-7	.	CASSVGTEQYF	TGTGCCAGCAGCGTAGGCACCGAGCAGTACTTC
TRBV9	.	TRBJ2-1	.	CASSVGPRPIDEQFF	TGTGCCAGCAGCGTAGGTCCCCGCCCGATCGATGAGCAGTTCTTC
TRBV28	TRBD1	TRBJ2-7	few	CASSQSDRGRTYEQYF	TGTGCCAGCAGCCAATCGGACAGGGGGCGAACGTACGAGCAGTACTTC
TRBV18	TRBD1	TRBJ2-7	.	CASSQKDRGEQYF	TGTGCCAGCTCACAGAAGGACAGGGGCGAGCAGTACTTC
TRBV7-2	.	TRBJ1-1	.	CASVQSTVNTEAFF	TGTGCCAGCGTGCAATCAACAGTTAACACTGAAGCTTTCTTT
TRBV6-1	TRBD2	TRBJ2-2	.	CASSAKAGANTGELFF	TGTGCCAGCAGTGCAAAAGCGGGGGCGAACACCGGGGAGCTGTTTTTT
TRBV3-1	.	TRBJ2-7	few	CASTPRAGALSYEQYF	TGTGCCAGCACCCCCCGTGCGGGGGCACTCTCCTACGAGCAGTACTTC
TRBV27	.	TRBJ2-7	.	CASSLPGPYSYEQYF	TGTGCCAGCAGTTTACCCGGGCCCTACTCCTACGAGCAGTACTTC
TRBV7-9	TRBD1	TRBJ1-5	.	CASSLVGQGANQPQHF	TGTGCCAGCAGCTTAGTAGGACAGGGGGCGAATCAGCCCCAGCATTTT
TRBV6-4	.	TRBJ2-1	few	CASSEGTSKFF	TGTGCCAGCAGTGAGGGGACTTCCAAGTTCTTC
TRBV7-9	.	TRBJ1-4	many	CASSLASTANEKLFF	TGTGCCAGCAGCTTAGCGTCGACAGCAAATGAAAAACTGTTTTTT
TRBV5-5	.	TRBJ2-5	.	CASSLKGEPGRETQYF	TGTGCCAGCAGCTTGAAAGGGGAGCCAGGGCGCGAGACCCAGTACTTC
TRBV12-3/TRBV12-4	TRBD2	TRBJ2-5	.	CASSLGLAGGYQETQYF	TGTGCCAGCAGTTTAGGACTAGCGGGGGGATACCAAGAGACCCAGTACTTC
TRBV7-9	.	TRBJ1-1	few	CASSLGSGPTNTEAFF	TGTGCCAGCAGCTTGGGATCCGGGCCAACGAACACTGAAGCTTTCTTT
TRBV27	TRBD1	TRBJ2-7	.	CASSPDLGQGVGYF	TGTGCCAGCAGTCCTGATTTGGGACAGGGAGTGGGGTACTTC
TRBV2	TRBD1	TRBJ1-4	few	CASSNSQGNEKLFF	TGTGCCAGCAGTAACTCACAGGGGAACGAAAAACTGTTTTTT
TRBV6-2/TRBV6-3	TRBD2	TRBJ2-1	few	CASSLAGVVDEQFF	TGTGCCAGCAGTCTAGCGGGAGTGGTCGATGAGCAGTTCTTC
TRBV24-1	.	TRBJ1-3	.	CATSDPERNTIYF	TGTGCCACCAGTGACCCCGAGCGAAACACCATATATTTT
TRBV4-2	.	TRBJ2-7	few	CASSQELSLAYEQYF	TGTGCCAGCAGCCAAGAACTTTCACTAGCCTACGAGCAGTACTTC
TRBV20-1	TRBD1	TRBJ2-3	many	CSGSGQGVQIQYF	TGCAGTGGCTCGGGACAGGGGGTCCAAATACAGTATTTT
TRBV20-1	.	TRBJ2-1	.	CSAHEGTPLSYNEQFF	TGCAGTGCTCACGAAGGGACACCGTTATCCTACAATGAGCAGTTCTTC